The 19 T cell receptor beta chains below come from one sample, sequenced in a study of blood T cell repertoires in COVID-19. TCRdb's copy holds only in-frame clones and misses some; the assay was immunoSEQ multiplex PCR. The sample includes some 40,000 clones, over 75% of them seen just once. The specimen was peripheral blood. The receptors were sampled from a human donor in a cohort sampled during active COVID-19.

The chain links TRBV4-1 to TRBJ1-1; a weak D match, TRBD1 (5 bases). The length of the CDR3 is 16 residues. Per germline, CDR1 MGHRA and CDR2 YSYEKL. V lost 4 bases and J 5 bases, leaving 20 bases between the germline ends. CDR3 coding DNA: TGCGCCAGCAGCCTCTATGGACAATCGGGGAGGACTGAAGCTTTCTTT. This translates into CASSLYGQSGRTEAFF.

The chain links TRBV9 to TRBJ2-1; D remains ambiguous. Germline V CDR1 and CDR2: SGDLS, YYNGEE. The CDR3 runs to 15 residues. The V end was cut by 2 bases, the J end by 0 bases, with 9 bases between. CDR3 loop: CASSVDLSSYNEQFF. In DNA, the CDR3 is TGTGCCAGCAGCGTCGACTTAAGCTCCTACAATGAGCAGTTCTTC.

The chain has TRBV14 and TRBJ1-2; the D gene is possibly TRBD1 (6 bases). V lost 4 bases to trimming and J lost 0 bases, with 15 bases between them. The CDR3 runs to 16 residues. Germline CDR1 is SGHDN and CDR2 is FVKESK. The CDR3: CASSPPGGQSNYGYTF. The CDR3 nucleotides read TGTGCCAGCAGCCCCCCTGGGGGACAATCTAACTATGGCTACACCTTC. The full variable domain, with the rest looked up from reference TRBV14 and TRBJ1-2, is EAGVTQFPSHSVIEKGQTVTLRCDPISGHDNLYWYRRVMGKEIKFLLHFVKESKQDESGMPNNRFLAERTGGTYSTLKVQPAELEDSGVYFCASSPPGGQSNYGYTFGSGTRLTVV.

V gene TRBV28 combines with J gene TRBJ1-2, with 7 bases lining up with TRBD1. Germline assignment: CDR1 MDHEN and CDR2 SYDVKM. This CDR3 comprises 16 residues. V trimming: 2 bases; J trimming: 0 bases; junction bases outside the gene matches: 6. CDR3 residues: CASSLGTAIANYGYTF. CDR3 in DNA: TGTGCCAGCAGTTTAGGGACAGCAATAGCTAACTATGGCTACACCTTC.

The chain has TRBV2 and TRBJ1-2; the match to TRBD1 covers 7 bases. J lost 8 bases, V lost 6 bases, and 12 bases had no gene match. Germline values: CDR1 SNHLY, CDR2 FYNNEI. CDR3 length: 14 residues. The CDR3 protein is CASRAGTATGGYTF. The DNA of the CDR3 is TGTGCCAGCAGAGCCGGGACAGCCACGGGGGGCTACACCTTC.

This clone occurred once. J is TRBJ2-5 and V is TRBV27; possibly TRBD2 for D (5 bases). The V gene lost 6 bases and the J gene lost 2 bases, with 13 bases spanning the gap. Germline lookup yields CDR1 MNHEY and CDR2 SMNVEV (reference sequence). The CDR3 extends over 14 amino acids. The CDR3 spells CASRDSGVQETQYF. The CDR3 nucleotides are TGTGCCAGCAGGGACTCCGGGGTTCAAGAGACCCAGTACTTC.

V gene TRBV6-5 combines with J gene TRBJ1-5; D remains ambiguous. The CDR3 is 15 residues long. With 10 bases removed from V and 5 bases from J, the gap between germline ends came to 21 bases. From germline, CDR1 is MNHEY and CDR2 SVGAGI. The CDR3 DNA sequence: TGTGCCACCCGCCCGTCACAGAATGCGTATCAGCCCCAGCATTTT. Its translation is CATRPSQNAYQPQHF.

The rearrangement uses TRBV4-1 and TRBJ2-1, with 10 bases matching TRBD1. Germline V gene sequence: CDR1 MGHRA, CDR2 YSYEKL. The CDR3 loop spans 17 amino acids. J was trimmed by 2 bases and V by 3 bases; bases with no gene match: 7. The CDR3 reads CASSQTQGQGAYNEQFF. The CDR3 DNA reads as TGCGCCAGCAGCCAGACCCAAGGACAGGGGGCCTACAATGAGCAGTTCTTC.

The chain uses TRBV6-6 and TRBJ2-7, with 12 bases that match TRBD1. Germline loops: CDR1 MNHNY, CDR2 SVGAGI (reference sequence). This CDR3 spans 20 amino acids. J lost 3 bases, V lost 6 bases, and 21 bases had no gene match. The CDR3 region is CASSARDRGRLGYYYYEQYF. Written as DNA, the CDR3 is TGTGCCAGCAGCGCCAGGGACAGGGGGCGGCTCGGCTACTACTACTACGAGCAGTACTTC.

V usage is TRBV3-1 (or the pseudogene TRBV3-2) and J usage is TRBJ2-2; maybe TRBD1 (6 bases). The germline V gene encodes CDR1 LGHDT and CDR2 YNNKEL (reference sequence). The CDR3 runs 16 residues. The ends were cut back, 3 bases at V and 2 bases at J, with 13 bases in the middle. CDR3 nucleotide sequence: TGTGCCAGCAGCCATGCAGGGGCCAGAAACACCGGGGAGCTGTTTTTT. Amino acids: CASSHAGARNTGELFF.

The rearrangement links TRBV6-5 to TRBJ2-5; 7 nucleotides match TRBD1. Germline lookup yields CDR1 MNHEY and CDR2 SVGAGI. The CDR3 covers 13 residues. With 4 bases clipped from V and 1 base from J, the junction kept 0 bases outside the gene matches. The CDR3 DNA sequence: TGTGCCAGCAGTTGGACAGGCCAAGAGACCCAGTACTTC. It specifies CASSWTGQETQYF.

A single count supports this clone. CDR3 in DNA: TGTGCCAGTAGCTACGGACTGGGGGAGGGACTACCGGGGATCTACAATGAGCAGTTCTTC. Translated: CASSYGLGEGLPGIYNEQFF. This rearrangement joins TRBV19 to TRBJ2-1; 7 nucleotides agree with TRBD2. V trimming: 6 bases; J trimming: 3 bases; junction bases outside the gene matches: 23. Germline CDR1 and CDR2: LNHDA and SQIVND (reference sequence). This CDR3 has 20 residues.

The V call is TRBV5-4, the J call TRBJ2-7; 12 bases match TRBD2. Per the germline V gene, CDR1 is SGHNT and CDR2 is YYREEE (reference sequence). The CDR3 extends over 15 amino acids. V was clipped by 4 bases and J by 3 bases; unmatched bases: 5. CDR3 sequence reads: CASSAPGLAGYEQYF. CDR3 nucleotides: TGTGCCAGCAGCGCGCCGGGACTAGCGGGCTACGAGCAGTACTTC.

This rearrangement joins TRBV11-2 to TRBJ1-5, with D tentatively TRBD1 (5 bases). The CDR3 length is 13 residues. Trimming took 2 bases from V and 7 from J, leaving 9 bases between them. CDR1 and CDR2 from the germline V gene are SGHAT and FQNNGV. The CDR3: CASSLQGNQPQHF. The CDR3 coding sequence is TGTGCCAGCAGCTTACAGGGAAACCAGCCCCAGCATTTT.

The genes are TRBV11-3 and TRBJ2-1; 7 bases are shared with TRBD1. J lost 5 bases, V lost 6 bases, and 7 bases had no gene match. The CDR3 runs to 14 residues. The germline gives CDR1 SGHNT, CDR2 YENEEA. The CDR3 coding sequence is TGTGCCAGCAGGAGAGGGGGCAACGACAATGAGCAGTTCTTC. This sequence encodes CASRRGGNDNEQFF.

The rearrangement joins TRBV6-4 to TRBJ2-1, with TRBD1 identical over 8 bases. With V trimmed by 6 bases and J by 5 bases, 9 bases remained unmatched. The germline CDR1 and CDR2 sequences are MRHNA and SNTAGT. The CDR3 sequence is 15 residues long. The CDR3 protein is CASSLGTGLNNEQFF. The CDR3 region has the DNA TGTGCCAGCAGCCTCGGGACAGGACTAAACAATGAGCAGTTCTTC.

The rearrangement links TRBV7-2 to TRBJ1-2; no definite D call. Per the germline V gene, CDR1 is SGHTA and CDR2 is FQGNSA. CDR3 size: 14 residues. Trimming left V 4 bases short and J 7 bases short, with 16 bases between. This chain's CDR3 is CASSSWVQAGGYTF. The CDR3 DNA reads TGTGCCAGCAGCTCCTGGGTTCAGGCGGGTGGCTACACCTTC.

This clone has just one count. V is TRBV19 and J is TRBJ2-1, with 11 bases that match TRBD2. Germline loops: CDR1 LNHDA, CDR2 SQIVND (reference sequence). Trimming cost V 4 bases and J 6 bases; bases outside gene matches: 8. This CDR3 region has 16 residues. The DNA for the CDR3 is TGTGCCAGTAGTAATCAATTAGCGGGAGGGCGCAATGAGCAGTTCTTC. Its protein is CASSNQLAGGRNEQFF.

This chain uses TRBV5-1 with TRBJ2-3; 9 nucleotides line up with TRBD1. This CDR3 region has 15 residues. Unmatched junction bases numbered 6, after V lost 2 bases and J lost 5 bases. Germline V lookup: CDR1 SGHRS, CDR2 YFSETQ. In DNA, the CDR3 is TGCGCCAGCAGCTTACAGGGGGCGTATAAAGATACGCAGTATTTT. This sequence encodes CASSLQGAYKDTQYF. Drawing the rest from reference TRBV5-1 and TRBJ2-3, the complete variable domain is KAGVTQTPRYLIKTRGQQVTLSCSPISGHRSVSWYQQTPGQGLQFLFEYFSETQRNKGNFPGRFSGRQFSNSRSEMNVSTLELGDSALYLCASSLQGAYKDTQYFGPGTRLTVL.